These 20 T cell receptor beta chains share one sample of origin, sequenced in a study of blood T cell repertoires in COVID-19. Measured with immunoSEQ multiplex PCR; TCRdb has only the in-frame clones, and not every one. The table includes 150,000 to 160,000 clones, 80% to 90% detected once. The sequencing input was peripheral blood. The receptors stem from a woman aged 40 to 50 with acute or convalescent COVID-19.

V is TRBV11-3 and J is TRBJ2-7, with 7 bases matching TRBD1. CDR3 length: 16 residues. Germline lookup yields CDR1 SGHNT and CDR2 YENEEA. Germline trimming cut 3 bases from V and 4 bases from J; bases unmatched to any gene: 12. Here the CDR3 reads CASSFGWDSAWYEQYF. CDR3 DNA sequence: TGTGCCAGCAGCTTTGGTTGGGACAGTGCCTGGTACGAGCAGTACTTC.

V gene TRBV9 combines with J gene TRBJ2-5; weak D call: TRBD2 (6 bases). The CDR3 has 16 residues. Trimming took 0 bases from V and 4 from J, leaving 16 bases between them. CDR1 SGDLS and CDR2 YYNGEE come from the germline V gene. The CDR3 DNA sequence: TGTGCCAGCAGCGTAGAACCCCGGGACTCTCGAGAGACCCAGTACTTC. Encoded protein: CASSVEPRDSRETQYF.

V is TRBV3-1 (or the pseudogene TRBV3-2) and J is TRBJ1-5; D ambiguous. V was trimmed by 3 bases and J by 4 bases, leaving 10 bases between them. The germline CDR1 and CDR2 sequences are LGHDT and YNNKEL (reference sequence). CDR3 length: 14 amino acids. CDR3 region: CASSQGSGNQPQHF. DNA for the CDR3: TGTGCCAGCAGCCAGGGCAGCGGTAATCAGCCCCAGCATTTT.

CDR3 DNA sequence: TGTGCCAGCTCACTCACCTCTAGCGGGAGGGCCACAGATACGCAGTATTTT. Protein product: CASSLTSSGRATDTQYF. The chain uses TRBV18 and TRBJ2-3, with 12 bases that match TRBD2. J was trimmed by 2 bases and V by 4 bases; bases with no gene match: 7. From germline, CDR1 is KGHSH and CDR2 LQKENI. The CDR3 is 17 amino acids.

The CDR3 protein is CASSSTGAETQYF. As DNA, the CDR3 is TGCGCCAGCAGCTCGACAGGGGCGGAGACCCAGTACTTC. The chain couples TRBV5-1 to TRBJ2-5; 8 bases map to TRBD1. The trim removed 3 bases at V and 5 bases at J, leaving 3 bases unmatched. Germline V CDR1 and CDR2: SGHRS, YFSETQ. The CDR3 runs 13 residues.

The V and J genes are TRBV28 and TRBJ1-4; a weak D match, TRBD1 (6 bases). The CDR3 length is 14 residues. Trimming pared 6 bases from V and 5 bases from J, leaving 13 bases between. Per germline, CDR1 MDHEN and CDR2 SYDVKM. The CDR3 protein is CASSIGGGNEKLFF. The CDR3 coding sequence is TGTGCCAGCAGCATAGGGGGGGGAAATGAAAAACTGTTTTTT. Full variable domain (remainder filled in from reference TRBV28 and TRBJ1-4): DVKVTQSSRYLVKRTGEKVFLECVQDMDHENMFWYRQDPGLGLRLIYFSYDVKMKEKGDIPEGYSVSREKKERFSLILESASTNQTSMYLCASSIGGGNEKLFFGSGTQLSVL.

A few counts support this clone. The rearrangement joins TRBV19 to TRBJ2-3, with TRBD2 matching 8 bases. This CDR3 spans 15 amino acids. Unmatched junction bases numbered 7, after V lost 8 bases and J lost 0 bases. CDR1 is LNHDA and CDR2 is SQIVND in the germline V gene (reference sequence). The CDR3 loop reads CASQSGGGSTDTQYF. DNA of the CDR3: TGTGCCAGTCAAAGCGGGGGAGGAAGCACAGATACGCAGTATTTT.

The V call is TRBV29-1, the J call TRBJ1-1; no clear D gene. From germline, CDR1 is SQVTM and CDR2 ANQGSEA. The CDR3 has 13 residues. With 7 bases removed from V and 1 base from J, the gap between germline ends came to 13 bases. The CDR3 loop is CSASISGNTEAFF. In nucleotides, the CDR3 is TGCAGCGCATCAATATCGGGGAACACTGAAGCTTTCTTT. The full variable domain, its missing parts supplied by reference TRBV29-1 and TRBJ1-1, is SAVISQKPSRDICQRGTSLTIQCQVDSQVTMMFWYRQQPGQSLTLIATANQGSEATYESGFVIDKFPISRPNLTFSTLTVSNMSPEDSSIYLCSASISGNTEAFFGQGTRLTVV.

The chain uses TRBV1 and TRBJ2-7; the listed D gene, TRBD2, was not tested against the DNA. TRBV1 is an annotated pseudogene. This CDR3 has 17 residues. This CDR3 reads CTSSQGRSRFETYEQYF. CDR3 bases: TGCACCAGCAGCCAAGGGAGGAGCAGATTTGAGACCTACGAGCAGTACTTC.

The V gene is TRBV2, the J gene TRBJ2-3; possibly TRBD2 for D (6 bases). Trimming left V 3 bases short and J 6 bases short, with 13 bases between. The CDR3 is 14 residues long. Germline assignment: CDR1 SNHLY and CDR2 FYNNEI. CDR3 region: CASSDLGDWDTQYF. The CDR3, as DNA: TGTGCCAGCAGTGATTTGGGGGACTGGGATACGCAGTATTTT.

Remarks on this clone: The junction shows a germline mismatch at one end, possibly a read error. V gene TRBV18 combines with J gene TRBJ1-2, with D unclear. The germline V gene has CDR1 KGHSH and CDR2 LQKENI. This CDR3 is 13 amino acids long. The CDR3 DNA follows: TGTGCCAGTTCACCGGGGAGCAACTATGGCTACACCTTC. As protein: CASSPGSNYGYTF.

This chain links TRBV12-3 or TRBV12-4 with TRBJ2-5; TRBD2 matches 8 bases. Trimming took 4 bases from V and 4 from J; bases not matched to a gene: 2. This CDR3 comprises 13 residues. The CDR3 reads CASSSGGAETQYF. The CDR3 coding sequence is TGTGCCAGCAGTTCGGGGGGGGCAGAGACCCAGTACTTC.

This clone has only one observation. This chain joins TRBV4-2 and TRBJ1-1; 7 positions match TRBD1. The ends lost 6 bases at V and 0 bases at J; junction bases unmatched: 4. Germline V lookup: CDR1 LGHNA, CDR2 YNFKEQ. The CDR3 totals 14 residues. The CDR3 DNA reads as TGTGCCAGCAGTCAGGGGGTTATGAACACTGAAGCTTTCTTT. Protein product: CASSQGVMNTEAFF.

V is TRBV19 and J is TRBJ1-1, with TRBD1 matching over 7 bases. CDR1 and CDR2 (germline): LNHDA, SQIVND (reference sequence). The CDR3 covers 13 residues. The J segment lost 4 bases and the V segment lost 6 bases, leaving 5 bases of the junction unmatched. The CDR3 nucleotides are TGTGCCAGTAGACCCGACAGGGTCACTGAAGCTTTCTTT. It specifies CASRPDRVTEAFF.

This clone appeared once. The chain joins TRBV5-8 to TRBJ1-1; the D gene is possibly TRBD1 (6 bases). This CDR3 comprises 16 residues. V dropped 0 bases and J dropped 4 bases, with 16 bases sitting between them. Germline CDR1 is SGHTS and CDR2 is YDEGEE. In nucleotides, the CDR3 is TGTGCCAGCAGCTTGGATCCGGGGGGCGCTGGCACTGAAGCTTTCTTT. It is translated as CASSLDPGGAGTEAFF.

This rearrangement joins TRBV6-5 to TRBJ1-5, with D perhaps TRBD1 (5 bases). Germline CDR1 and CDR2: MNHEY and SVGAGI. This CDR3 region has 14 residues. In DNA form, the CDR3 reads TGTGGCGTTCTGTGGGGGGGGAGCAATCAGCCCCAGCATTTT. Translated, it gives CGVLWGGSNQPQHF.

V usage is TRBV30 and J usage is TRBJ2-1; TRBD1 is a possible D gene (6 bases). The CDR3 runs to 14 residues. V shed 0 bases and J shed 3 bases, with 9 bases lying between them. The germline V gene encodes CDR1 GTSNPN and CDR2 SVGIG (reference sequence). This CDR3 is CAWSVGADYNEQFF. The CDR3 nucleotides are TGTGCCTGGAGTGTGGGGGCAGACTACAATGAGCAGTTCTTC.

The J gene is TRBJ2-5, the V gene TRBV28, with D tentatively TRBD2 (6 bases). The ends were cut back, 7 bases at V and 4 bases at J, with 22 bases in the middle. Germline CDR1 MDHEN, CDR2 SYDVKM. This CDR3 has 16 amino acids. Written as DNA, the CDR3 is TGTGCCAGCACTCCCCCCGGGGGTCGTAGGAGAGAGACCCAGTACTTC. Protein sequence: CASTPPGGRRRETQYF. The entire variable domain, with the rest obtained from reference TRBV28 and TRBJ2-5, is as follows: DVKVTQSSRYLVKRTGEKVFLECVQDMDHENMFWYRQDPGLGLRLIYFSYDVKMKEKGDIPEGYSVSREKKERFSLILESASTNQTSMYLCASTPPGGRRRETQYFGPGTRLLVL.

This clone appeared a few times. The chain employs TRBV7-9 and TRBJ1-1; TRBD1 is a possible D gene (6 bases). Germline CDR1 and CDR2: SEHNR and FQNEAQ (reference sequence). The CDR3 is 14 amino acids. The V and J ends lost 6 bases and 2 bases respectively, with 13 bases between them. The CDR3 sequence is CASREVGANTEAFF. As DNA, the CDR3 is TGTGCCAGCAGGGAAGTGGGGGCCAACACTGAAGCTTTCTTT.

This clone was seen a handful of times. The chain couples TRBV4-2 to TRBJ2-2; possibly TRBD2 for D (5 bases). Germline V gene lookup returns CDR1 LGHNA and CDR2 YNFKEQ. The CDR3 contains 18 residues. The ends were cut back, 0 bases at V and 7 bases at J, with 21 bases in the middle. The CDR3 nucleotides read TGTGCCAGCAGCCAAGACTTCCGGAAGGCTAGCTCTAACGGGGAGCTGTTTTTT. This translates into CASSQDFRKASSNGELFF.